This T cell receptor beta chain was identified in a study of T-cell reconstitution after alpha-beta-depleted transplantation in children. Unique molecular identifiers were incorporated during preparation of the TCRbeta library. Each CDR3 protein gets one entry after TCRdb re-called the PCR reads with MiXCR. The sample yields approximately 500,000 distinct CDR3 sequences, roughly a tenth seen once. Whole-study results and caveats: Once a year had passed after transplant, T-cell counts and diversity came mostly from newly produced T cells. The study reportedly traced alpha-beta T cells about two months after transplant to several hundred expanded graft clones. The origin of high day-60 TCRbeta diversity in some patients lay in surviving recipient T cells and thymic progenitors.

This clonotype was observed at least ten times. The antigen is undetermined. The CDR3 runs to 15 residues. Germline-derived CDR1 and CDR2 are MGHRA and YSYEKL. V was clipped by 1 base and J by 9 bases; unmatched bases: 3. The receptor was derived from a child aged 2 to 15 with inherited bone marrow failure, due to receive a stem cell transplant. V is TRBV4-1 and J is TRBJ2-1; the match to TRBD2 covers 13 bases. The sequencing here drew on PBMCs, taken before TCRalphabeta/CD19-depleted stem cell transplant. The CDR3 spells CASSQGTSGSSEQFF. CDR3 nucleotide sequence: TGCGCCAGCAGCCAAGGGACTAGCGGGAGTAGTGAGCAGTTCTTC.